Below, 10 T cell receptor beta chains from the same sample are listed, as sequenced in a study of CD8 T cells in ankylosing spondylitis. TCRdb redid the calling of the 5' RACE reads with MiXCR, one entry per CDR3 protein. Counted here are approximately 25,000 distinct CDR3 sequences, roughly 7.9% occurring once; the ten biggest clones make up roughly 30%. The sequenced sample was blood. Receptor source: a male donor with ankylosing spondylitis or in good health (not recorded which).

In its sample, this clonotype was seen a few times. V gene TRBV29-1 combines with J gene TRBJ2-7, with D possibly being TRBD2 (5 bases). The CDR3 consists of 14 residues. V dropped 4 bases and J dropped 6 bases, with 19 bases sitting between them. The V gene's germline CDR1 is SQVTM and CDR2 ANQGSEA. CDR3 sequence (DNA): TGCAGCGTTGCGGGGAAGGTAATCGGCTCCGAGCAGTACTTC. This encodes CSVAGKVIGSEQYF.

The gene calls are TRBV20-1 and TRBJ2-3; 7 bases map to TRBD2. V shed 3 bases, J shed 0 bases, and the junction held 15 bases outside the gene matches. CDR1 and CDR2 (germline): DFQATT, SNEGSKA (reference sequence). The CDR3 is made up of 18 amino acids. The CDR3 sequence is CSASLRESAGLSTDTQYF. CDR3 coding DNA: TGCAGTGCTAGTCTGCGGGAGAGTGCTGGTCTAAGCACAGATACGCAGTATTTT.

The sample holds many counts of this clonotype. The DNA of the CDR3 is TGTGCCAGCAGTTTAGGTGGATCACCCCTCCACTTT. Amino acids: CASSLGGSPLHF. This chain connects TRBV12-3 or TRBV12-4 to TRBJ1-6, with unresolved D. The CDR3 length is 12 residues. Deletions cut 1 base from V and 10 bases from J, with 5 bases between.

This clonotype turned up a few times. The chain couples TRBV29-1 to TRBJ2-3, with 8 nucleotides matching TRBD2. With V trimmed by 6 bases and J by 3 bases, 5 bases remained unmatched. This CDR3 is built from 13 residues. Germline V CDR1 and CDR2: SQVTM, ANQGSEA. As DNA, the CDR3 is TGCAGCGTGGTAGCGGGGCTGACAGATACGCAGTATTTT. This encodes CSVVAGLTDTQYF.

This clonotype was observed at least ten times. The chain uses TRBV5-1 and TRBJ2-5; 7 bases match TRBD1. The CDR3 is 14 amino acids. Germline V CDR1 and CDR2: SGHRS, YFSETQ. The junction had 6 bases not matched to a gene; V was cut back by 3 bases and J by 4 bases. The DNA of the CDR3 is TGCGCCAGCAGCTGGGGGAACAGGGGAGAGACCCAGTACTTC. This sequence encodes CASSWGNRGETQYF.

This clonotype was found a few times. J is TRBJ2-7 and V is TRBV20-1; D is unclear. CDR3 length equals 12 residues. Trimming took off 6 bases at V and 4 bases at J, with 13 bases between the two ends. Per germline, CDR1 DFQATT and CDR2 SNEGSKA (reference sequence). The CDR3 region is CSASPPRYEQYF. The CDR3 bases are TGCAGTGCATCGCCTCCTAGATACGAGCAGTACTTC.

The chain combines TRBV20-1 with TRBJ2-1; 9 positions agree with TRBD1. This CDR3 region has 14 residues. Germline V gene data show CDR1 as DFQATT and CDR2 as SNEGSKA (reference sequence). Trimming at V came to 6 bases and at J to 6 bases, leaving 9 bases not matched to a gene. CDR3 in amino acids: CSASVQGAPNEQFF. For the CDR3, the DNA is TGCAGTGCGAGTGTACAGGGGGCACCCAATGAGCAGTTCTTC.

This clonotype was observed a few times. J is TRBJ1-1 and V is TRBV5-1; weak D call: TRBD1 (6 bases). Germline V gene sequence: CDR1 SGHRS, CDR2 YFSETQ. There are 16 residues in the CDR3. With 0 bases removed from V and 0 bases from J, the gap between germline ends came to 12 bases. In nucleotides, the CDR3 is TGCGCCAGCAGCTTGGCCCTGGGGGCGATGAACACTGAAGCTTTCTTT. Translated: CASSLALGAMNTEAFF.

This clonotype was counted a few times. CDR3 loop: CASSQETSRLETQYF. The CDR3 nucleotides read TGCGCCAGCAGCCAAGAGACTAGCAGGCTGGAGACCCAGTACTTC. The rearrangement links TRBV4-3 to TRBJ2-5, with 7 bases matching TRBD2. J was trimmed by 5 bases and V by 0 bases; bases with no gene match: 6. The CDR3 totals 15 residues. From germline, CDR1 is LGHNA and CDR2 YSLEER.

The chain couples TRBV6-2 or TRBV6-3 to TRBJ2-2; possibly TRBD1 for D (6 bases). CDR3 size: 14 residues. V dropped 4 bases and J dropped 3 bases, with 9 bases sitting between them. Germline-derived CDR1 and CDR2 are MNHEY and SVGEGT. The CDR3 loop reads CASSLQGDTGELFF. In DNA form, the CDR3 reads TGTGCCAGCAGTTTACAGGGAGACACCGGGGAGCTGTTTTTT.